This is a list of T cell receptor beta chains from one sample in a study of blood T cell repertoires in COVID-19. TCRdb's table, derived via immunoSEQ multiplex PCR, lists solely in-frame clones and lacks some. The sample lists hundreds of thousands of clones; less than 90% were seen once. The sample taken for sequencing was PBMCs or T cells enriched from blood (not recorded which). All receptors derive from a woman aged 45-65 years in a cohort exposed to, infected with or recovered from COVID-19 (not recorded which). Both conserved end residues are part of each CDR3. A D gene is named only where the DNA matches it firmly. The size field is filled for only some rows; it gives once, few, many or a size class.

TRBV18	-	TRBJ1-2	15	-	TGTGCCAGCTCACCACCCCAGGGTGGGAACTATGGCTACACCTTC	CASSPPQGGNYGYTF
TRBV7-3	-	TRBJ2-3	15	once	TGTGCCAGCAGCTCGTTTGGGGGCCTCACAGATACGCAGTATTTT	CASSSFGGLTDTQYF
TRBV9	TRBD1	TRBJ1-5	15	-	TGTGCCAGCAGCGCCCACAGGGGGCCCAATCAGCCCCAGCATTTT	CASSAHRGPNQPQHF
TRBV9	-	TRBJ1-1	12	-	TGTGCCAGCAGCGTAGCGGGGGGTTCAGCTTTCTTT	CASSVAGGSAFF
TRBV5-8	TRBD1	TRBJ1-4	14	-	TGTGCCAGCAGCCCTACGTGGCAGGGGGATAAACTGTTTTTT	CASSPTWQGDKLFF
TRBV5-1	TRBD1	TRBJ2-2	15	-	TGCGCCAGCAGCTTCGGACAGGGGCGGTCCGGGGAGCTGTTTTTT	CASSFGQGRSGELFF
TRBV2	-	TRBJ2-5	14	-	TGTGCCAGCAGGATGACTGGTGGCACAGGGACCCAGTACTTC	CASRMTGGTGTQYF
TRBV4-3	TRBD1	TRBJ1-2	17	-	TGCGCCAGCAGCCCGACACAGGGTCAGGGGGTGGTGGATGGCTACACCTTC	CASSPTQGQGVVDGYTF
TRBV6-2/TRBV6-3	TRBD1	TRBJ1-1	17	-	TGTGCCAGCAGTAACACCAAGACAGGGTTTTTGAACACTGAAGCTTTCTTT	CASSNTKTGFLNTEAFF
TRBV19	TRBD2	TRBJ2-3	15	-	TGTGCCAGTAGTGCAGCGGGGGGTAACACAGATACGCAGTATTTT	CASSAAGGNTDTQYF
TRBV5-1	TRBD1	TRBJ1-1	15	-	TGCGCCAGCAGCGGAGGGACAGGCACGAACACTGAAGCTTTCTTT	CASSGGTGTNTEAFF
TRBV6-5	-	TRBJ1-1	14	few	TGTGCCAGCAGTTACGGGGGCTTGGACACTGAAGCTTTCTTT	CASSYGGLDTEAFF
TRBV2	TRBD1	TRBJ2-5	14	-	TGTGCCAGCATGTGGGACAGGGCGGGCGAGACCCAGTACTTC	CASMWDRAGETQYF
TRBV9	TRBD1	TRBJ1-2	19	few	TGTGCCAGCAGCACACATCAACTAACAGGGGTGGGCGCAGCCAGTGGCTACACCTTC	CASSTHQLTGVGAASGYTF
TRBV5-1	TRBD1	TRBJ1-3	20	-	TGCGCCAGCAGCTCCTCCGGGACAGGGGACCCCCACTACTCTGGAAACACCATATATTTT	CASSSSGTGDPHYSGNTIYF
TRBV9	-	TRBJ1-2	13	-	TGTGCCAGCAGCGTACCAGGGTACTATGGCTACACCTTC	CASSVPGYYGYTF
TRBV11-2	-	TRBJ2-3	13	-	TGTGCCAGCAGCTTAGAGGTCCGGGGTACGCAGTATTTT	CASSLEVRGTQYF
TRBV6-5	-	TRBJ2-2	13	-	TGTGCCAGCAGCGGACTAACCACCGGGGAGCTGTTTTTT	CASSGLTTGELFF
TRBV6-5	-	TRBJ2-5	12	once	TGTGCCAGCAGCAGGGTCCAAGAGACCCAGTACTTC	CASSRVQETQYF
TRBV4-2	-	TRBJ1-3	14	-	TGTGCCAGCAGCCAAGTCGGTACTGGAAACACCATATATTTT	CASSQVGTGNTIYF
TRBV27	TRBD1	TRBJ1-6	17	-	TGTGCCAGCAGTTCCAGGTGGACAGGGAAGGAAAATTCACCCCTCCACTTT	CASSSRWTGKENSPLHF
TRBV5-5	-	TRBJ1-2	14	-	TGTGCCAGCAGCCGAAACAGACAGGCCATTGGCTACACCTTC	CASSRNRQAIGYTF
TRBV10-3	-	TRBJ1-1	14	-	TGTGCCATCAGTGAGTCGCCGGGTTGGACTGAAGCTTTCTTT	CAISESPGWTEAFF
TRBV24-1	TRBD1	TRBJ1-1	15	few	TGTGCCACCAGTGAGCACGGACAGGGGGCTGTTGAAGCTTTCTTT	CATSEHGQGAVEAFF